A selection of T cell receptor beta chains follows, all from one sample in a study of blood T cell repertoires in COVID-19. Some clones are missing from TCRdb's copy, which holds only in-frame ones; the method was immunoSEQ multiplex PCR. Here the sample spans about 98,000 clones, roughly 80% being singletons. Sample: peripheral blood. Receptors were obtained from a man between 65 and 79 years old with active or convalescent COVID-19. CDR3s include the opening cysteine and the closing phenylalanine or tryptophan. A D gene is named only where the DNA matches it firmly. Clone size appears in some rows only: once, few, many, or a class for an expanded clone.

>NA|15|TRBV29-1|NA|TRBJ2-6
CSVAAGGSGANVLTF
TGCAGCGTTGCGGCAGGGGGGTCTGGGGCCAACGTCCTGACTTTC
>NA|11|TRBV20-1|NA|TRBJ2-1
CSGTGFHEQFF
TGCAGTGGGACGGGGTTCCATGAGCAGTTCTTC
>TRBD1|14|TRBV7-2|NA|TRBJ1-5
CASSSREGAQPQHF
TGTGCCAGCAGCTCCCGAGAGGGGGCTCAGCCCCAGCATTTT
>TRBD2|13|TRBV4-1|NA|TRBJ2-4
CASGAGEGNIQYF
TGCGCCAGCGGGGCTGGGGAGGGAAACATTCAGTACTTC
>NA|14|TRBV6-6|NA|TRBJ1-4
CASSYSGQSEKLFF
TGTGCCAGCAGTTACTCTGGACAGAGTGAAAAACTGTTTTTT
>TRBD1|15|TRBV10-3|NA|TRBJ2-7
CAISSAGQGEYEQYF
TGTGCCATCAGTAGTGCGGGACAGGGTGAATACGAGCAGTACTTC
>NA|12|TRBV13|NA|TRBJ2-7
CASSLQDNEQYF
TGTGCCAGCAGCTTACAGGACAACGAGCAGTACTTC
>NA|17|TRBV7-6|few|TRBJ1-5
CASSLGQGGYHNQPQHF
TGTGCCAGCAGCTTAGGTCAGGGAGGCTATCACAATCAGCCCCAGCATTTT
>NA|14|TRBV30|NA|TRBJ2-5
CAWSSAGKQETQYF
TGTGCCTGGAGTTCAGCCGGGAAGCAAGAGACCCAGTACTTC
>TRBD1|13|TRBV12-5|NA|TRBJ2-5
CASGPTGAETQYF
TGTGCTAGTGGTCCGACAGGGGCAGAGACCCAGTACTTC
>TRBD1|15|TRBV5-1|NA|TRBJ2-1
CASSLTGGSYNEQFF
TGCGCCAGCAGCTTGACAGGGGGCTCCTACAATGAGCAGTTCTTC
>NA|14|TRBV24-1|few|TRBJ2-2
CATSEARGTGELFF
TGTGCCACCAGTGAGGCTAGGGGTACCGGGGAGCTGTTTTTT
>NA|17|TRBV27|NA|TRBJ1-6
CASSLSNKWDIGSPLHF
TGTGCCAGCAGTTTATCGAATAAGTGGGACATCGGATCACCCCTCCACTTT
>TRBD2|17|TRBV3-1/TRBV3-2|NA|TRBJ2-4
CASSSPGRVSAKNIQYF
TGTGCCAGCAGCTCACCAGGGAGGGTATCGGCCAAAAACATTCAGTACTTC
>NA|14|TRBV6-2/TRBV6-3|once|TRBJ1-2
CASSTGQRLHGYTF
TGTGCCAGCAGTACTGGACAGCGGCTCCATGGCTACACCTTC
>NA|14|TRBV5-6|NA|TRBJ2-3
CASSPGTRGFRQYF
TGTGCCAGCAGCCCTGGGACAAGGGGGTTCAGGCAGTATTTT